This note documents a single TCR beta chain sequence. Germline assignment: CDR1 SEHNR and CDR2 FQNEAQ (reference sequence). V lost 1 base and J lost 9; bases outside the gene matches: 9. This CDR3 spans 15 amino acids. The data belong to a study of blood T cell repertoires in COVID-19. Study context: PBMCs, B-cell-depleted T cells, or T cells provided the cDNA or gDNA that made up the material.

Sequencing used immunoSEQ multiplex PCR; TCRdb keeps in-frame clones, though not all of them. The table records about 230,000 clones, over 75% of them present only once. The participants were between 18 and 89 years old and came from about two dozen US areas. Participants' reported clinical history set cohort assignment. The source material was PBMCs or T cells enriched from blood (not recorded which). The receptor's source is a woman in her thirties who had been exposed to COVID-19. The chain links TRBV7-9 to TRBJ2-1; 7 bases are shared with TRBD1. The CDR3 DNA reads as TGTGCCAGCAGCTTAGGACTGGACAGGTGTGTTGAGCAGTTCTTC. It translates to CASSLGLDRCVEQFF.